A single sample is the source of the 32 T cell receptor beta chains below, sequenced in a study of blood T cells in healthy people across ages. The authors ran a second PCR of about 7 to 12 cycles using a sample-barcoded 5' primer and a J-beta primer mix. TCRdb fed the 5' RACE reads into MiXCR, producing one record per CDR3 protein. Of 1.5 million to 2 million distinct CDR3 sequences in the sample, 25% to 30% were seen once. Sequencing was done on a sample of blood. These TCRs come from a woman in her twenties or thirties in good health.

DNA for the CDR3: TGCGCCAGCAGCCGGGAGGAGACGAACACCGGGGAGCTGTTTTTT. Translated: CASSREETNTGELFF. The rearrangement links TRBV4-1 to TRBJ2-2; D possibly corresponds to TRBD2 (6 bases). Germline-derived CDR1 and CDR2 are MGHRA and YSYEKL. The germline V and J ends were trimmed by 4 bases and 0 bases, with 9 bases remaining between them. The CDR3 has 15 residues.

This clonotype appeared a few times. The chain combines TRBV28 with TRBJ2-4; a weak D match, TRBD1 (6 bases). Judging by the DNA end, TRBJ2-7 fits better; the J call may be wrong. CDR1 MDHEN and CDR2 SYDVKM come from the germline V gene. This CDR3 spans 15 amino acids. The CDR3 here is CASSPTRDEGDEQYF. Here the CDR3 DNA reads TGTGCCAGCAGTCCCACCCGGGACGAGGGGGACGAGCAGTACTTC.

This chain joins TRBV29-1 and TRBJ2-1; 13 bases match TRBD2. V shed 4 bases, J shed 5 bases, and the junction held 8 bases outside the gene matches. Per the germline V gene, CDR1 is SQVTM and CDR2 is ANQGSEA. This CDR3 comprises 16 residues. The DNA of the CDR3 is TGCAGCGTTGGGACTAGCGGGAGTGTCGGCCACAATGAGCAGTTCTTC. It specifies CSVGTSGSVGHNEQFF.

Points on this clonotype: A much larger clone differs by one base, so this may be a read error. V usage is TRBV20-1 and J usage is TRBJ2-5, with 9 bases fitting TRBD1. The J segment lost 13 bases and the V segment lost 0 bases, leaving 6 bases of the junction unmatched. CDR3 size: 12 residues. In germline, CDR1 is DFQATT, CDR2 SNEGSKA (reference sequence). Here the CDR3 reads CSARESGTGRYF. The CDR3 nucleotides are TGCAGTGCTAGAGAATCGGGGACAGGGAGGTACTTC.

This clonotype was seen more than once but under ten times. The rearrangement uses TRBV7-8 and TRBJ2-4, with a weak D call TRBD1 (6 bases). Per germline, CDR1 SGHVS and CDR2 FQNEAQ. The ends were cut back, 2 bases at V and 7 bases at J, with 18 bases in the middle. The CDR3 is 16 residues long. In DNA, the CDR3 is TGTGCCAGCAGCTTATCTCTGCGGTACAGGGCGAACATTCAGTACTTC. This encodes CASSLSLRYRANIQYF.

The chain uses TRBV4-1 and TRBJ1-3; 9 nucleotides agree with TRBD1. The CDR3 has 16 residues. Per germline, CDR1 MGHRA and CDR2 YSYEKL. With 1 base clipped from V and 2 bases from J, the junction kept 3 bases outside the gene matches. CDR3 nucleotides: TGCGCCAGCAGCCAAGGACAGGGGGAGACTGGAAACACCATATATTTT. It yields the protein CASSQGQGETGNTIYF.

This clonotype turned up a few times. The chain joins TRBV9 to TRBJ2-1; TRBD2 matches 8 bases. The CDR3 sequence is 15 residues long. Germline-derived CDR1 and CDR2 are SGDLS and YYNGEE. V trimming: 2 bases; J trimming: 5 bases; junction bases outside the gene matches: 6. The CDR3 loop reads CASSVLAGLNNEQFF. The CDR3 DNA is TGTGCCAGCAGCGTCTTAGCGGGGCTCAACAATGAGCAGTTCTTC. Variable domain in full (rest from reference TRBV9 and TRBJ2-1): DSGVTQTPKHLITATGQRVTLRCSPRSGDLSVYWYQQSLDQGLQFLIQYYNGEERAKGNILERFSAQQFPDLHSELNLSSLELGDSALYFCASSVLAGLNNEQFFGPGTRLTVL.

CDR3 in DNA: TGTGCCAGCAGTTTCTCGACTAGCGGGGAGCAGTTCTTC. Residues: CASSFSTSGEQFF. This chain connects TRBV12-3 or TRBV12-4 to TRBJ2-1, with 10 bases that match TRBD2. This CDR3 is built from 13 residues. J was trimmed by 10 bases and V by 3 bases; bases with no gene match: 3.

The chain is built from TRBV20-1 and TRBJ2-1; 9 nucleotides agree with TRBD2. The CDR3 is 14 residues long. J lost 8 bases, V lost 0 bases, and 5 bases had no gene match. Looked up from germline, CDR1 is DFQATT and CDR2 is SNEGSKA (reference sequence). The CDR3 reads CSARDIAGDDEQFF. In DNA, the CDR3 is TGCAGTGCTAGAGATATAGCGGGAGACGATGAGCAGTTCTTC.

This chain uses TRBV28 with TRBJ2-7; 7 bases line up with TRBD1. The CDR3 spans 15 residues. The J segment lost 5 bases and the V segment lost 5 bases, leaving 12 bases of the junction unmatched. CDR1 and CDR2 (germline): MDHEN, SYDVKM. The CDR3 loop reads CASSTSTGPIHEQYF. CDR3 coding DNA: TGTGCCAGCAGTACCTCGACAGGGCCAATCCACGAGCAGTACTTC.

The chain joins TRBV15 to TRBJ2-3; 14 bases agree with TRBD2. CDR3 size: 20 residues. The germline gives CDR1 LNHNV, CDR2 YYDKDF (reference sequence). V trimming: 2 bases; J trimming: 2 bases; junction bases outside the gene matches: 12. CDR3 sequence: CATSRRTPGLAGGLTDTQYF. The DNA of the CDR3 is TGTGCCACCAGCAGACGAACCCCTGGACTAGCGGGGGGCCTCACAGATACGCAGTATTTT.

This clonotype occurred a few times. This chain's CDR3 is CASSFWTDTNYGYTF. DNA of the CDR3: TGTGCCAGCAGTTTCTGGACAGATACTAACTATGGCTACACCTTC. The genes are TRBV12-3 or TRBV12-4 and TRBJ1-2, with a weak D call TRBD1 (6 bases). The CDR3 extends over 15 amino acids. V was clipped by 3 bases and J by 0 bases, with 11 bases between them.

This clonotype showed up many times. This chain connects TRBV5-5 to TRBJ2-7; D ambiguous. This CDR3 spans 14 amino acids. Trimming removed 0 bases at V and 3 bases at J, with 10 bases between. CDR1 SGHKS and CDR2 YYEKEE come from the germline V gene (reference sequence). CDR3 nucleotide sequence: TGTGCCAGCAGCTTGGGAGTCGGAGACTACGAGCAGTACTTC. Its translation: CASSLGVGDYEQYF.

V and J are TRBV19 and TRBJ2-4; D possibly corresponds to TRBD2 (5 bases). The last part of the DNA fits TRBJ2-5 better; the J call may be wrong. The CDR3 contains 13 residues. Germline assignment: CDR1 LNHDA and CDR2 SQIVND (reference sequence). CDR3 loop: CASSNRGWETQYF. The CDR3 DNA is TGTGCCAGTAGTAACCGGGGTTGGGAGACCCAGTACTTC.

The J gene is TRBJ2-1, the V gene TRBV5-1; D possibly matches TRBD1 or TRBD2 (6 bases each). CDR1 is SGHRS and CDR2 is YFSETQ in the germline V gene. Trimming shortened V by 4 bases and J by 3 bases, and 14 bases separated the two germline ends. The length of the CDR3 is 15 residues. The CDR3, as DNA: TGCGCCAGCAGCGCCGGGGGCGGCGGCTACAATGAGCAGTTCTTC. As protein: CASSAGGGGYNEQFF.

The V and J genes are TRBV11-2 and TRBJ2-3; 7 positions match TRBD2. The CDR3 totals 14 residues. V dropped 5 bases and J dropped 6; count of bases not matched to a gene: 8. Per the germline V gene, CDR1 is SGHAT and CDR2 is FQNNGV. As DNA, the CDR3 is TGTGCCAGCAGCATAGTAGCGGGCCGGGATACGCAGTATTTT. Translation gives CASSIVAGRDTQYF.

The chain joins TRBV7-2 to TRBJ1-3; D is unclear. The CDR3 length is 14 residues. V was trimmed by 2 bases and J by 4 bases, leaving 9 bases between them. Germline V gene lookup returns CDR1 SGHTA and CDR2 FQGNSA. The CDR3 is CASSLSTPGNTIYF. CDR3 sequence (DNA): TGTGCCAGCAGCTTATCTACACCCGGAAACACCATATATTTT.

The gene calls are TRBV25-1 and TRBJ2-1; D gene uncertain. This CDR3 region has 13 residues. V shed 1 base and J shed 10 bases, with 11 bases lying between them. CDR1 and CDR2 from the germline V gene are MGHDK and SYGVNS. For the CDR3, the DNA is TGTGCCAGCAGTGAATTAAAAGCGCCCGAGCAGTTCTTC. Residues: CASSELKAPEQFF.

Notes on this clonotype: At one boundary the junction diverges from the germline segment, which might be a read error. V gene TRBV2 combines with J gene TRBJ2-1; 9 bases align to TRBD2. The germline CDR1 and CDR2 sequences are SNHLY and FYNNEI. There are 15 residues in the CDR3. CDR3 loop: CVSSPRRGGYHEQFF. CDR3 nucleotide sequence: TGTGTCAGCAGTCCACGGCGGGGGGGCTACCATGAGCAGTTCTTC.

V usage is TRBV12-3 or TRBV12-4 and J usage is TRBJ2-1; 13 positions agree with TRBD2. The CDR3 is 18 amino acids. V was clipped by 6 bases and J by 0 bases; unmatched bases: 8. CDR3 protein: CASRPGLAGISSYNEQFF. CDR3 nucleotides: TGTGCCAGCAGACCGGGACTAGCGGGAATAAGCTCCTACAATGAGCAGTTCTTC.

V and J are TRBV9 and TRBJ2-2, with 7 bases identical to TRBD1. The CDR3 runs 16 residues. Germline CDR1 reads SGDLS; CDR2 reads YYNGEE. The trim removed 0 bases at V and 0 bases at J, leaving 2 bases unmatched. CDR3 in amino acids: CASSVVQGANTGELFF. The CDR3 bases are TGTGCCAGCAGCGTAGTTCAGGGGGCGAACACCGGGGAGCTGTTTTTT.

This sequence joins TRBV7-2 and TRBJ1-5; no clear D gene. CDR3 length: 14 amino acids. CDR1 is SGHTA and CDR2 is FQGNSA in the germline V gene. V gave up 0 bases and J gave up 6 bases, with 9 bases separating them. The CDR3 reads CASSLAPTGQPQHF. In DNA form, the CDR3 reads TGTGCCAGCAGCTTAGCTCCGACTGGTCAGCCCCAGCATTTT. Supplemented by reference TRBV7-2 and TRBJ1-5, the full variable domain reads GAGVSQSPSNKVTEKGKDVELRCDPISGHTALYWYRQSLGQGLEFLIYFQGNSAPDKSGLPSDRFSAERTGGSVSTLTIQRTQQEDSAVYLCASSLAPTGQPQHFGDGTRLSIL.

The V gene is TRBV6-5, the J gene TRBJ1-6; D call uncertain. The CDR3 spans 14 residues. CDR1 is MNHEY and CDR2 is SVGAGI in the germline V gene. Trimming removed 4 bases at V and 5 bases at J, with 9 bases between. The CDR3 DNA reads as TGTGCCAGCAGTTGGGCGGCGGATAATTCACCCCTCCACTTT. This gives the protein CASSWAADNSPLHF.

The chain links TRBV5-4 to TRBJ2-5; D gene uncertain. V was trimmed by 4 bases and J by 4 bases, leaving 11 bases between them. Looked up from germline, CDR1 is SGHNT and CDR2 is YYREEE (reference sequence). The length of the CDR3 is 13 residues. Here the CDR3 reads CASSKDYRETQYF. CDR3 sequence (DNA): TGTGCCAGCAGCAAGGATTATCGAGAGACCCAGTACTTC.

V and J are TRBV5-1 and TRBJ2-3; D may be TRBD1 (6 bases). Per germline, CDR1 SGHRS and CDR2 YFSETQ. The V end lost 3 bases, the J end lost 1 base, and 15 bases lay between the germline ends. The CDR3 totals 16 residues. The CDR3 DNA reads as TGCGCCAGCAGCTCCCAGACAGGTGTGGGCACAGATACGCAGTATTTT. It specifies CASSSQTGVGTDTQYF.

Concerning this clonotype itself: An end of the junction differs from the germline gene, which may be a read error. The chain recombines TRBV7-2 with TRBJ2-4; D unclear. Germline CDR1 SGHTA, CDR2 FQGNSA. The CDR3 is 14 amino acids. CDR3 sequence reads: CASSGSLAKSIQYF. CDR3 DNA sequence: TGTGCCAGCAGCGGATCCTTAGCCAAAAGCATTCAGTACTTC.

The chain uses TRBV10-3 and TRBJ1-1; a possible D gene is TRBD1 (5 bases). Germline lookup yields CDR1 ENHRY and CDR2 SYGVKD. The CDR3 has 13 residues. The V end lost 7 bases, the J end lost 3 bases, and 12 bases lay between the germline ends. The CDR3 reads CAITTGRDTEAFF. The CDR3, as DNA: TGTGCCATCACCACAGGACGGGACACTGAAGCTTTCTTT.

About this clonotype itself: Germline is not matched at one junction end, which may reflect a read error. V gene TRBV5-1 combines with J gene TRBJ2-7; maybe TRBD1 (6 bases). This CDR3 has 15 residues. In germline, CDR1 is SGHRS, CDR2 YFSETQ. The CDR3 DNA sequence: TGCGCCAGCAGCCAAACCGGGACACAGACCTACGAGCGGTACTTC. Translated: CASSQTGTQTYERYF.

This chain's CDR3 is CAVGQQRYEQYF. In DNA form, the CDR3 reads TGTGCCGTCGGACAGCAAAGATACGAGCAGTACTTC. This rearrangement joins TRBV12-3 or TRBV12-4 to TRBJ2-7, with D perhaps matching TRBD1 (6 bases). The CDR3 length is 12 residues. The V and J ends lost 11 bases and 4 bases respectively, with 15 bases between them.

The rearrangement links TRBV5-5 to TRBJ2-4; 8 bases map to TRBD2. The CDR3 extends over 15 amino acids. CDR1 and CDR2 (germline): SGHKS, YYEKEE (reference sequence). V lost 6 bases to trimming and J lost 4 bases; unmatched junction nucleotides: 9. The CDR3 sequence: CASTGGEGFKNIQYF. DNA for the CDR3: TGTGCCAGCACCGGGGGGGAGGGCTTTAAAAACATTCAGTACTTC.

The V gene is TRBV29-1, the J gene TRBJ2-5; perhaps TRBD2 as D (6 bases). The germline V gene encodes CDR1 SQVTM and CDR2 ANQGSEA. Deletions cut 3 bases from V and 2 bases from J, with 16 bases between. This CDR3 spans 15 amino acids. The CDR3 loop reads CSVDSLSGRQETQYF. As DNA, the CDR3 is TGCAGCGTTGACAGTCTTAGCGGAAGACAAGAGACCCAGTACTTC.

Ten or more counts support this clonotype. This chain connects TRBV5-4 to TRBJ1-2; TRBD1 might be the D (5 bases). V was trimmed by 0 bases and J by 4 bases, leaving 19 bases between them. The germline V gene encodes CDR1 SGHNT and CDR2 YYREEE (reference sequence). CDR3 length equals 17 residues. CDR3 DNA sequence: TGTGCCAGCAGCTTGGGAGTAACGGACACCGCAATCTATGGCTACACCTTC. This codes for CASSLGVTDTAIYGYTF.